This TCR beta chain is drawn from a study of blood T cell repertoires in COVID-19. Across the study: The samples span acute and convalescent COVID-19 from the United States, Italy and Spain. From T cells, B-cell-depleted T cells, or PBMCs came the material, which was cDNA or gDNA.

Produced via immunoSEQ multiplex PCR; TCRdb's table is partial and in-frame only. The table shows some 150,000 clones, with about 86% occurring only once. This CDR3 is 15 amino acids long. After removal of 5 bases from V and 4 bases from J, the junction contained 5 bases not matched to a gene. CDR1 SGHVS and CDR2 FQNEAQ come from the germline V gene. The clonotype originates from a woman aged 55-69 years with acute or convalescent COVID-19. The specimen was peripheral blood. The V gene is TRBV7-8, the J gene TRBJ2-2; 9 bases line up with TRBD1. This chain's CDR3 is CASSVQGASTGELFF. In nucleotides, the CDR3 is TGTGCCAGCAGCGTACAGGGGGCGAGCACCGGGGAGCTGTTTTTT. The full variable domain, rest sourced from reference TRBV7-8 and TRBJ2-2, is GAGVSQSPRYKVAKRGQDVALRCDPISGHVSLFWYQQALGQGPEFLTYFQNEAQLDKSGLPSDRFFAERPEGSVSTLKIQRTQQEDSAVYLCASSVQGASTGELFFGEGSRLTVL.